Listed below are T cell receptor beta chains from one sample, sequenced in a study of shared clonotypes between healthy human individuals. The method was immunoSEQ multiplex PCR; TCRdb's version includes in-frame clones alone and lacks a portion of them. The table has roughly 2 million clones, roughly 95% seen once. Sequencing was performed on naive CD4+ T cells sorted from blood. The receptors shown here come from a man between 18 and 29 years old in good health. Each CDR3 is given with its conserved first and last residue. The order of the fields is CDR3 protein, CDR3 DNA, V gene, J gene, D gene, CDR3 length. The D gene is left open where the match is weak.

CDR3 protein: CASSLEWSGNQPQHF
CDR3 DNA: TGTGCCAGCAGCTTAGAGTGGTCGGGCAATCAGCCCCAGCATTTT
V gene: TRBV7-2
J gene: TRBJ1-5
D gene: .
CDR3 length: 15

CDR3 protein: CASSPDGNNYGYTF
CDR3 DNA: TGCGCCAGCAGCCCCGATGGGAATAACTATGGCTACACCTTC
V gene: TRBV5-1
J gene: TRBJ1-2
D gene: .
CDR3 length: 14

CDR3 protein: CASSPGQGAGANVLTF
CDR3 DNA: TGTGCCAGCAGCCCGGGACAGGGGGCTGGGGCCAACGTCCTGACTTTC
V gene: TRBV7-2
J gene: TRBJ2-6
D gene: TRBD1
CDR3 length: 16

CDR3 protein: CASSPAGEIFSGNTIYF
CDR3 DNA: TGTGCCAGCAGCCCGGCCGGGGAAATTTTCTCTGGAAACACCATATATTTT
V gene: TRBV5-4
J gene: TRBJ1-3
D gene: .
CDR3 length: 17

CDR3 protein: CAWSVRSEETQYF
CDR3 DNA: TGTGCCTGGAGTGTACGATCTGAAGAGACCCAGTACTTC
V gene: TRBV30
J gene: TRBJ2-5
D gene: .
CDR3 length: 13

CDR3 protein: CASSLDQGGQPQHF
CDR3 DNA: TGCGCCAGCAGCTTGGATCAGGGGGGTCAGCCCCAGCATTTT
V gene: TRBV5-1
J gene: TRBJ1-5
D gene: TRBD1
CDR3 length: 14

CDR3 protein: CASIPGTPSGNTIYF
CDR3 DNA: TGTGCCAGCATACCGGGGACACCCTCTGGAAACACCATATATTTT
V gene: TRBV2
J gene: TRBJ1-3
D gene: .
CDR3 length: 15

CDR3 protein: CASSWTSNNEQFF
CDR3 DNA: TGTGCCAGCTCATGGACCAGTAACAATGAGCAGTTCTTC
V gene: TRBV18
J gene: TRBJ2-1
D gene: .
CDR3 length: 13

CDR3 protein: CAGSRAQSYNEQFF
CDR3 DNA: TGTGCCGGATCTAGAGCCCAAAGCTACAATGAGCAGTTCTTC
V gene: TRBV6-1
J gene: TRBJ2-1
D gene: .
CDR3 length: 14

CDR3 protein: CASSLAGYGNTIYF
CDR3 DNA: TGCGCCAGCAGCTTGGCGGGGTATGGAAACACCATATATTTT
V gene: TRBV5-1
J gene: TRBJ1-3
D gene: .
CDR3 length: 14